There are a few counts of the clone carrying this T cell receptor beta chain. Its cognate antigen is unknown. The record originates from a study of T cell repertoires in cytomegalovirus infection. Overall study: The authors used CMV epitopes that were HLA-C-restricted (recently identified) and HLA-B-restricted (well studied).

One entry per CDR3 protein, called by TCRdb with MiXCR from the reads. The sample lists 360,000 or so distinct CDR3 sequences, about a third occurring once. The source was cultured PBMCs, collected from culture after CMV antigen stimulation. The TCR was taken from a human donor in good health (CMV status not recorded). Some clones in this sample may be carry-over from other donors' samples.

The DNA for the CDR3 is TGCAGCCCATTGGGGGGACAGGGGGTTTTTTCCTACGAGCAGTACTTC. Its protein is CSPLGGQGVFSYEQYF. The rearrangement uses TRBV29-1 and TRBJ2-7; 11 nucleotides align to TRBD1. Per the germline V gene, CDR1 is SQVTM and CDR2 is ANQGSEA. J gave up 1 base and V 8 bases, and 13 bases lay outside the gene matches. The CDR3 has 16 amino acids.